Presented here are 27 T cell receptor beta chains from one specimen sequenced in a study of cytomegalovirus exposure and HLA in healthy donors. Clones were read by immunoSEQ multiplex PCR, and TCRdb kept only the in-frame ones, dropping some. The repertoire holds about 58,000 clones, with roughly nine tenths as singletons. Sequenced material: PBMCs. Receptors were obtained from a man between 18 and 29 years old in good health and CMV-seronegative.

A single count supports this clone. The chain has TRBV5-6 and TRBJ2-3; 7 positions match TRBD2. Looked up from germline, CDR1 is SGHDT and CDR2 is YYEEEE. The V segment lost 3 bases and the J segment 0 bases; nucleotides outside the gene matches: 10. This CDR3 contains 17 residues. This chain's CDR3 is CASSSVAGLPSTDTQYF. The DNA of the CDR3 is TGTGCCAGCAGCTCAGTAGCGGGTCTGCCTAGCACAGATACGCAGTATTTT.

This rearrangement joins TRBV6-5 to TRBJ2-7, with D maybe TRBD1 (6 bases). This CDR3 region has 13 residues. V was trimmed by 6 bases and J by 3 bases, leaving 12 bases between them. Germline V gene sequence: CDR1 MNHEY, CDR2 SVGAGI. CDR3 nucleotides: TGTGCCAGCAGCCCGACAGGACGCTACGAGCAGTACTTC. Its protein is CASSPTGRYEQYF.

The J gene is TRBJ1-2, the V gene TRBV9; no reliable D call. V shed 4 bases and J shed 6 bases, with 10 bases lying between them. The length of the CDR3 is 12 residues. The V gene's germline CDR1 is SGDLS and CDR2 YYNGEE. CDR3 sequence: CASSPAENGYTF. Written as DNA, the CDR3 is TGTGCCAGCAGCCCAGCGGAGAATGGCTACACCTTC.

The V gene is TRBV7-2, the J gene TRBJ1-2; tentative D call: TRBD1 (6 bases). CDR1 is SGHTA, CDR2 FQGNSA, per germline. The CDR3 runs 14 residues. Trimming shortened V by 0 bases and J by 4 bases, and 9 bases separated the two germline ends. In DNA form, the CDR3 reads TGTGCCAGCAGCTTAGCGGCCAGGGGCTATGGCTACACCTTC. Protein product: CASSLAARGYGYTF.

This clone appeared a single time. The chain is built from TRBV11-3 and TRBJ1-1; tentative D call: TRBD1 (5 bases). The CDR3 has 13 amino acids. Looked up from germline, CDR1 is SGHNT and CDR2 is YENEEA. Deletions cut 2 bases from V and 6 bases from J, with 10 bases between. CDR3 sequence: CASSLTQGAEAFF. CDR3 bases: TGTGCCAGCAGCTTAACCCAAGGGGCTGAAGCTTTCTTT. The full variable domain, with the rest looked up from reference TRBV11-3 and TRBJ1-1, is EAGVVQSPRYKIIEKKQPVAFWCNPISGHNTLYWYLQNLGQGPELLIRYENEEAVDDSQLPKDRFSAERLKGVDSTLKIQPAELGDSAVYLCASSLTQGAEAFFGQGTRLTVV.

This sequence joins TRBV29-1 and TRBJ2-5, with 7 bases aligning to TRBD2. The CDR3 has 14 amino acids. Germline assignment: CDR1 SQVTM and CDR2 ANQGSEA. The trim removed 7 bases at V and 4 bases at J, leaving 12 bases unmatched. The CDR3 sequence: CSAAWQGGRETQYF. CDR3 sequence (DNA): TGCAGCGCTGCCTGGCAGGGAGGGCGAGAGACCCAGTACTTC.

This sequence joins TRBV18 and TRBJ2-7; the D is unclear. The CDR3 runs 14 residues. Per the germline V gene, CDR1 is KGHSH and CDR2 is LQKENI. V was clipped by 3 bases and J by 5 bases, with 14 bases between them. DNA for the CDR3: TGTGCCAGCTCACCGCGCGCCGTCGTCGACGAGCAGTACTTC. Amino acids: CASSPRAVVDEQYF.

The chain carries TRBV9 and TRBJ2-1; 14 bases line up with TRBD2. Trimming took 4 bases from V and 2 from J; bases not matched to a gene: 2. The germline V gene has CDR1 SGDLS and CDR2 YYNGEE. The length of the CDR3 is 16 residues. The CDR3 DNA follows: TGTGCCAGCAGCCGGACTAGCGGGAGGACCTACAATGAGCAGTTCTTC. Translating it yields CASSRTSGRTYNEQFF.

This chain uses TRBV6-1 with TRBJ2-7, with D possibly matching TRBD1 (6 bases). The length of the CDR3 is 11 residues. CDR1 is MNHNS and CDR2 is SASEGT in the germline V gene. Trimming shortened V by 5 bases and J by 6 bases, and 8 bases separated the two germline ends. This CDR3 is CASSYRAEQYF. CDR3 nucleotides: TGTGCCAGCAGTTACAGGGCCGAGCAGTACTTC.

The chain recombines TRBV28 with TRBJ2-1; D might be TRBD1 (6 bases). Per the germline V gene, CDR1 is MDHEN and CDR2 is SYDVKM. V dropped 7 bases and J dropped 12 bases, with 13 bases sitting between them. The CDR3 length is 11 residues. The CDR3 sequence: CASIQGSAQFF. The CDR3 coding sequence is TGTGCCAGCATACAGGGTTCTGCGCAGTTCTTC. Together with reference TRBV28 and TRBJ2-1, the CDR3 gives the full variable domain: DVKVTQSSRYLVKRTGEKVFLECVQDMDHENMFWYRQDPGLGLRLIYFSYDVKMKEKGDIPEGYSVSREKKERFSLILESASTNQTSMYLCASIQGSAQFFGPGTRLTVL.

The chain recombines TRBV30 with TRBJ2-2; 11 bases are a match to TRBD2. V lost 0 bases and J lost 1; bases outside the gene matches: 1. The CDR3 runs 16 residues. Looked up from germline, CDR1 is GTSNPN and CDR2 is SVGIG (reference sequence). The CDR3 loop is CAWSVLAGVNTGELFF. The CDR3 coding sequence is TGTGCCTGGAGTGTACTAGCGGGAGTGAACACCGGGGAGCTGTTTTTT.

This CDR3 reads CASSLLAGLPYEQYF. CDR3 sequence (DNA): TGTGCCAGCAGTCTTCTAGCGGGACTACCCTACGAGCAGTACTTC. This chain uses TRBV28 with TRBJ2-7; 9 nucleotides align to TRBD2. Germline V gene sequence: CDR1 MDHEN, CDR2 SYDVKM. This CDR3 comprises 15 residues. V was pared by 5 bases and J by 2 bases, with 7 bases of the junction left unmatched.

The rearrangement uses TRBV19 and TRBJ1-2, with 9 bases lining up with TRBD1. The CDR3 length is 15 residues. Germline V gene data show CDR1 as LNHDA and CDR2 as SQIVND (reference sequence). V trimming: 6 bases; J trimming: 6 bases; junction bases outside the gene matches: 11. As DNA, the CDR3 is TGTGCCAGTAGCCTTCGGACAGGGGAGACTCATGGCTACACCTTC. It is translated as CASSLRTGETHGYTF.

In this sample, this clone turned up once. The genes are TRBV12-5 and TRBJ2-7, with D unclear. V was trimmed by 1 base and J by 4 bases, leaving 11 bases between them. CDR3 length: 14 amino acids. Germline V gives CDR1 LGHNT, CDR2 FRNRAP. The CDR3 here is CASGLGRKSYEQYF. For the CDR3, the DNA is TGTGCTAGTGGTTTGGGCCGTAAGAGTTACGAGCAGTACTTC.

The chain carries TRBV9 and TRBJ2-3; 7 nucleotides match TRBD1. The CDR3 covers 16 residues. CDR1 is SGDLS and CDR2 is YYNGEE in the germline V gene. Unmatched junction bases numbered 6, after V lost 0 bases and J lost 2 bases. The CDR3 DNA follows: TGTGCCAGCAGCGTAGACACAGGGGCCTTCACAGATACGCAGTATTTT. This translates into CASSVDTGAFTDTQYF. The full variable domain, with the rest looked up from reference TRBV9 and TRBJ2-3, is DSGVTQTPKHLITATGQRVTLRCSPRSGDLSVYWYQQSLDQGLQFLIQYYNGEERAKGNILERFSAQQFPDLHSELNLSSLELGDSALYFCASSVDTGAFTDTQYFGPGTRLTVL.

This chain joins TRBV14 and TRBJ2-7; D is possibly TRBD2 (5 bases). The CDR3 extends over 13 amino acids. V lost 5 bases and J 2 bases, leaving 10 bases between the germline ends. Germline V gene lookup returns CDR1 SGHDN and CDR2 FVKESK. CDR3 amino acids: CASSVRAPYEQYF. CDR3 DNA sequence: TGTGCCAGCAGCGTGAGGGCCCCCTACGAGCAGTACTTC.

The chain uses TRBV11-3 and TRBJ2-5, with 9 positions matching TRBD2. Germline-derived CDR1 and CDR2 are SGHNT and YENEEA. Losses at the gene ends were 1 base for V and 1 base for J; bases not matched to a gene: 1. The CDR3 contains 15 residues. In nucleotides, the CDR3 is TGTGCCAGCAGCTTAGGCGGGAGGGCCCAAGAGACCCAGTACTTC. It is translated as CASSLGGRAQETQYF.

The chain carries TRBV4-2 and TRBJ2-7; D is possibly TRBD2 (6 bases). The CDR3 consists of 16 residues. Trimming left V 4 bases short and J 3 bases short, with 19 bases between. Looked up from germline, CDR1 is LGHNA and CDR2 is YNFKEQ. The CDR3 sequence is CASSPDLTGAIYEQYF. CDR3 in DNA: TGTGCCAGCAGCCCAGACCTAACGGGAGCAATCTACGAGCAGTACTTC.

This clone was observed a single time. This sequence joins TRBV15 and TRBJ2-2; 8 nucleotides align to TRBD1. This CDR3 has 15 amino acids. Unmatched junction bases numbered 3, after V lost 1 base and J lost 5 bases. Germline CDR1 is LNHNV and CDR2 is YYDKDF (reference sequence). The CDR3 DNA reads TGTGCCACCAGCAGAGGACAGGGGACGACCGGGGAGCTGTTTTTT. Its translation is CATSRGQGTTGELFF.

This sequence joins TRBV5-1 and TRBJ2-5, with D perhaps matching TRBD2 (5 bases). V lost 4 bases, J lost 7 bases, and 20 bases lay in between. The CDR3 covers 15 residues. Germline CDR1 SGHRS, CDR2 YFSETQ. The CDR3 DNA reads TGCGCCAGCAGCGTCGGCCAGAACTCGGGGAGGACCCAGTACTTC. Translated, it gives CASSVGQNSGRTQYF.

The chain is built from TRBV18 and TRBJ2-1; D ambiguous. Trimming pared 3 bases from V and 9 bases from J, leaving 12 bases between. The CDR3 has 13 amino acids. Germline V gene data show CDR1 as KGHSH and CDR2 as LQKENI. The CDR3 is CASSPPRVSEQFF. CDR3 nucleotides: TGTGCCAGCTCACCTCCCCGAGTAAGTGAGCAGTTCTTC.

CDR3 bases: TGTGCCAGCAGCGGAGGACAGGGTGGCGATACGCAGTATTTT. Residues: CASSGGQGGDTQYF. The chain uses TRBV9 and TRBJ2-3, with 8 bases aligning to TRBD1. This CDR3 is 14 amino acids long. CDR1 SGDLS and CDR2 YYNGEE come from the germline V gene. The junction had 6 bases not matched to a gene; V was cut back by 3 bases and J by 6 bases.

A single count supports this clone. The chain joins TRBV9 to TRBJ2-1; 11 bases agree with TRBD2. Per the germline V gene, CDR1 is SGDLS and CDR2 is YYNGEE. The V segment lost 4 bases and the J segment 8 bases; nucleotides outside the gene matches: 11. The length of the CDR3 is 16 residues. CDR3 residues: CASSSLGTSGSDEQFF. The CDR3 DNA reads TGTGCCAGCAGCTCCCTGGGGACTAGCGGTAGCGATGAGCAGTTCTTC. Full variable domain (rest looked up from reference TRBV9 and TRBJ2-1): DSGVTQTPKHLITATGQRVTLRCSPRSGDLSVYWYQQSLDQGLQFLIQYYNGEERAKGNILERFSAQQFPDLHSELNLSSLELGDSALYFCASSSLGTSGSDEQFFGPGTRLTVL.

The chain recombines TRBV5-1 with TRBJ2-1, with D possibly being TRBD2 (6 bases). CDR1 SGHRS and CDR2 YFSETQ come from the germline V gene. V was clipped by 4 bases and J by 1 base, with 27 bases between them. This CDR3 region has 20 residues. The CDR3 loop reads CASSGTGIDGGMESYNEQFF. The CDR3 DNA sequence: TGCGCCAGCAGCGGAACGGGCATAGATGGCGGGATGGAGTCCTACAATGAGCAGTTCTTC.

This chain connects TRBV9 to TRBJ2-2, with a weak D call TRBD2 (6 bases). CDR3 size: 16 residues. Trimming took 6 bases from V and 1 from J, leaving 16 bases between them. CDR1 is SGDLS, CDR2 YYNGEE, per germline. The DNA for the CDR3 is TGTGCCAGCAAAGGCCCCGCGGAGGGGAACACCGGGGAGCTGTTTTTT. It is translated as CASKGPAEGNTGELFF.

The chain is built from TRBV4-3 and TRBJ2-2, with 10 positions matching TRBD2. The CDR3 length is 16 residues. With V trimmed by 3 bases and J by 3 bases, 4 bases remained unmatched. Germline V gene lookup returns CDR1 LGHNA and CDR2 YSLEER. CDR3 nucleotides: TGCGCCAGCAGCCAGCGGGGGACTAGCGACACCGGGGAGCTGTTTTTT. This translates into CASSQRGTSDTGELFF.

The rearrangement links TRBV4-3 to TRBJ2-3; 8 bases match TRBD1. The CDR3 is 16 residues long. Per germline, CDR1 LGHNA and CDR2 YSLEER. The V and J ends lost 1 base and 0 bases, in that order; junction bases with no gene match: 3. The chain's CDR3 is CASSQGTGFSTDTQYF. Here the CDR3 DNA reads TGCGCCAGCAGCCAAGGGACAGGGTTTAGCACAGATACGCAGTATTTT.